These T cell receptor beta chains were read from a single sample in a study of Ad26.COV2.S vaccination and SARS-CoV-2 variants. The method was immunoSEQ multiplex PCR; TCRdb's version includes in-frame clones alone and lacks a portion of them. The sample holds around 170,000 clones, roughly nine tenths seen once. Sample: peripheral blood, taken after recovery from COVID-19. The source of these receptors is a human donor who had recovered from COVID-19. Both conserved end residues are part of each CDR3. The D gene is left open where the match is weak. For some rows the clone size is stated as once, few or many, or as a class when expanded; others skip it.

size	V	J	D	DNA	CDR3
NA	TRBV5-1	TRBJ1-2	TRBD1	TGCGCCAGCAGCCTAGACAGGGGAACTGGCTACACCTTC	CASSLDRGTGYTF
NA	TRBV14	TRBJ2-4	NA	TGTGCCAGCAGCCTACAGGGTGCCAAAAACATTCAGTACTTC	CASSLQGAKNIQYF
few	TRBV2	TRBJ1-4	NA	TGTGCCAGCAGTGTCGGGGTTCGAGAAAAACTGTTTTTT	CASSVGVREKLFF
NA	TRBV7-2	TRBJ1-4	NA	TGTGCCAGCAGCCCCTTGGGTGGACAGGAAAAACTGTTTTTT	CASSPLGGQEKLFF
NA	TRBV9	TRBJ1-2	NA	TGTGCCAGCAGCTACCCCGGGACTCCTTATGGCTACACCTTC	CASSYPGTPYGYTF
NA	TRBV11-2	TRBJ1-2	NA	TGTGCCAGCAGCCCCGAGGGGAACTATGGCTACACCTTC	CASSPEGNYGYTF
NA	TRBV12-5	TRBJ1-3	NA	TGTGCTAGTGGTTTGGGGCCGGACACGCGGAGCACCATATATTTT	CASGLGPDTRSTIYF
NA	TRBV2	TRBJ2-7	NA	TGTGCCAGCACCGGAGAAAGGCTCTCCTACGAGCAGTACTTC	CASTGERLSYEQYF
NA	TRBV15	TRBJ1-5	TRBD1	TGTGCCACCAGCAGAGAAATGGGACAGGGAGTACAGCCCCAGCATTTT	CATSREMGQGVQPQHF
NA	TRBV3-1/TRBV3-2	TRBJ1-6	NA	TGTGCCAGCAGCCCTACAGGGAGCTCCTATAATTCACCCCTCCACTTT	CASSPTGSSYNSPLHF
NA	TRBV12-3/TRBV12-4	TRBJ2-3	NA	TGTGCCAGCAGAGAGGGCGGGGATACGCAGTATTTT	CASREGGDTQYF
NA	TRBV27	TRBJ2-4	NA	TGTGCCAGCAGCGGGACTCTATTCCCTTTAGCCAAAAACATTCAGTACTTC	CASSGTLFPLAKNIQYF
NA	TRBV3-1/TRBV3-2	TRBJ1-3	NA	TGTGCCAGCAGCCAAGACAGGGTGCTTGGAAACACCATATATTTT	CASSQDRVLGNTIYF
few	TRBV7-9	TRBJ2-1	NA	TGTGCCAGCAGCTTAGCGAGCGGGCTAGCGAGTCTGTTCTTC	CASSLASGLASLFF
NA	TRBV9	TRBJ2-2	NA	TGTGCCAGCAGCCGAGGGACGGACACCGGGGAGCTGTTTTTT	CASSRGTDTGELFF
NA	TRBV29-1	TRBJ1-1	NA	TGCAGCGTTAAAAGGTCTGGGGCGTCGAACACTGAAGCTTTCTTT	CSVKRSGASNTEAFF
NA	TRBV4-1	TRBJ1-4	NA	TGCGCCAGCAGCCAAGACAGCTTCGGGGGAAAACTGTTTTTT	CASSQDSFGGKLFF
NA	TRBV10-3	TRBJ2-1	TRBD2	TGTGCCATCAGCTCCCCCCAGGGAGGGACTAGCGGGGGGGCTATCGATGAGCAGTTCTTC	CAISSPQGGTSGGAIDEQFF
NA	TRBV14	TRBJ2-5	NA	TGTGCCAGCAGCCAAGATCCGGGCCGACCAAAAGAGACCCAGTACTTC	CASSQDPGRPKETQYF
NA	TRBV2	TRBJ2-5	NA	TGTGCCAGCAGTGATCCGGAGCAGGGCTGGGAGACCCAGTACTTC	CASSDPEQGWETQYF
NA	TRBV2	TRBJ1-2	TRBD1	TGTGCCAGCAGTCCTGTAGCAGGGGGCGCCGGCTACACCTTC	CASSPVAGGAGYTF
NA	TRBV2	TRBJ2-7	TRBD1	TGTGCCAGCAGCTCTGGCCCGGGACAGGTCTACGAGCAGTACTTC	CASSSGPGQVYEQYF
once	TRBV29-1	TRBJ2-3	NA	TGCAGCGTTCGATGGCCGCAAACAGATACGCAGTATTTT	CSVRWPQTDTQYF
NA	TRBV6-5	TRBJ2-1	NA	TGTGCCAGCAGCGTTTATGGCCTCACAGACAATGAGCAGTTCTTC	CASSVYGLTDNEQFF
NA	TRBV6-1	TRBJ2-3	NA	TGTGCCAGCAGTGAAGAGGAAGGACTGCTCGAAACGCAGTATTTT	CASSEEEGLLETQYF
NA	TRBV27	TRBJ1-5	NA	TGTGCCAGCAGCCTCCTAAACGGCGGGCAGCCCCAGCATTTT	CASSLLNGGQPQHF
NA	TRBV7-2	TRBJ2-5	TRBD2	TGTGCCAGCAGCCCGAAACTAGCGGGAGGGTTAGAGACCCAGTACTTC	CASSPKLAGGLETQYF
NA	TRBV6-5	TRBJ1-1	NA	TGTGCCAGCAGTTCCCGCGAAAAGGGTGGGACTGAAGCTTTCTTT	CASSSREKGGTEAFF
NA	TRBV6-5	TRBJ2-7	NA	TGTGCCACCTCTACAGGATCCCTCTCCTACGAGCAGTACTTC	CATSTGSLSYEQYF
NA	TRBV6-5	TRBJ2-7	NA	TGTGCCAGCAGTTATCTACAGGGCAATTCCGAGCAGTACTTC	CASSYLQGNSEQYF
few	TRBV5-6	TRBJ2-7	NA	TGTGCCAGCAGCGGATACGAGCAGTACTTC	CASSGYEQYF
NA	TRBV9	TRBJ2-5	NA	TGTGCCAGCAGCGTAGGCAGGTCAGAGACCCAGTACTTC	CASSVGRSETQYF
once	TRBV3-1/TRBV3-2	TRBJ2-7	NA	TGTGCCAGCAGCCCACGGACCGGGATGAGCTACGAGCAGTACTTC	CASSPRTGMSYEQYF
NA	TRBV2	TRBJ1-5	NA	TGTGCCAGCAGGAGGGGAACAGAGCCGAATCAGCCCCAGCATTTT	CASRRGTEPNQPQHF
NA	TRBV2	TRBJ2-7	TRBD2	TGTGCCAGCAGCCGGACTAGCGGGAGAAGGTACGAGCAGTACTTC	CASSRTSGRRYEQYF
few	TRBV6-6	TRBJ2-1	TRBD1	TGTGCCAGCAGTTACCCACAGGGGTCAAATGAGCAGTTCTTC	CASSYPQGSNEQFF
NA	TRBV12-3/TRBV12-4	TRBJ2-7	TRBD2	TGTGCCAGCGGCTTCCGCGGGAGGGCGGGGTACTTC	CASGFRGRAGYF
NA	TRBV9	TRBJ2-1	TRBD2	TGTGCCAGCAGCCCCCCGGGACTAGCGGGAGGGGGTGAGCAGTTCTTC	CASSPPGLAGGGEQFF
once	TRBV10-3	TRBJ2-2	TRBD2	TGTGCCATCAGTGAGTCAAAGCGGGGGGGCGTCGGGGAGCTGTTTTTT	CAISESKRGGVGELFF
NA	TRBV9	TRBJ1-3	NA	TGTGCCAGCGGTCCGACCGATTGGGGGGGCGCGAGCACCATATATTTT	CASGPTDWGGASTIYF
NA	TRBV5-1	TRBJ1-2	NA	TGCGCCAGCAGCTTGGACTGGCAGGCTAACTATGGCTACACCTTC	CASSLDWQANYGYTF
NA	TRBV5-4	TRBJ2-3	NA	TGTGCCAGCAGCCTGCATCCCACGGGCACAGATACGCAGTATTTT	CASSLHPTGTDTQYF
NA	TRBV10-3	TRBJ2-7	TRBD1	TGTGCCATCAGTGAGTCAGCTGGGACAGGGCCCACCCAGCAGTACTTC	CAISESAGTGPTQQYF
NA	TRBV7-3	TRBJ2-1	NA	TGTGCCAGCAGTATTGCAGGAAATGAGCAGTTCTTC	CASSIAGNEQFF
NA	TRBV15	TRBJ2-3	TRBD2	TGTGCCACCTCCGACAAGCGGGGTTACGCAGATACGCAGTATTTT	CATSDKRGYADTQYF
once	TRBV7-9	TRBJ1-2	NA	TGTGCCAGCAGCCCTGCTCGGGCCGCTAACTATGGCTACACCTTC	CASSPARAANYGYTF
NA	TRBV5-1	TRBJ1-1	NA	TGCGCCAGCAGCTTGGCCATAGGGGGGACGAGGAACACTGAAGCTTTCTTT	CASSLAIGGTRNTEAFF
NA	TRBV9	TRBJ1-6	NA	TGTGCCAGCAGCGTAACCGTCGGACATGATTTATCACCCCTCCACTTT	CASSVTVGHDLSPLHF
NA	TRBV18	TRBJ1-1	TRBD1	TGTGCCAGCTCATGGTCCGGGACAGGGAACACTGAAGCTTTCTTT	CASSWSGTGNTEAFF
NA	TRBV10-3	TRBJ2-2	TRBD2	TGTGCCATCAGTTGGGAGGGTAACACCGGGGAGCTGTTTTTT	CAISWEGNTGELFF
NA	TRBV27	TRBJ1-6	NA	TGTGCCAGCAGTTCACTCGGATCGTATCATAATTCACCCCTCCACTTT	CASSSLGSYHNSPLHF
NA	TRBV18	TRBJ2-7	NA	TGTGCCAGCTCACTCCAATCTATCTCCTACGAGCAGTACTTC	CASSLQSISYEQYF
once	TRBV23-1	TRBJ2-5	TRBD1	TGCGCCAGCAGTCAATCGGACAGGGACCACTCAAGAGAGACCCAGTACTTC	CASSQSDRDHSRETQYF
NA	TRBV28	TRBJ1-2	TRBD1	TGTGCCAGCAGTACTGCCTCCGGGACAGGGCCCCACATCTATGGCTACACCTTC	CASSTASGTGPHIYGYTF